This entry is about one T cell receptor (beta chain). This entry belongs to a study of cytomegalovirus exposure and HLA in healthy donors. This CDR3 region has 15 residues. Germline loops: CDR1 SNHLY, CDR2 FYNNEI. V gave up 3 bases and J gave up 5 bases, with 14 bases separating them. Primers for the PCR totalled 60 Vbeta and 13 Jbeta. Using immunoSEQ multiplex PCR, the repertoire was profiled, and TCRdb retains in-frame clones only, with some absent. The sample lists about 250,000 clones; around 90% were seen once. V usage is TRBV2 and J usage is TRBJ1-5, with D perhaps matching TRBD1 (6 bases). The sequence derives from a girl aged 2 to 9 in good health and CMV-seronegative. The sequenced material came from PBMCs. The DNA of the CDR3 is TGTGCCAGCAGTGAGAGGGGGGGAAGCGATCAGCCCCAGCATTTT. Translation: CASSERGGSDQPQHF.